The rows below give T cell receptor beta chains drawn from one sample of a study of cytomegalovirus exposure and HLA in healthy donors. The table came from immunoSEQ multiplex PCR; TCRdb's copy has only in-frame clones and leaves some out. Among about 150,000 clones listed, 80% were seen once. The sample taken for sequencing was PBMCs. The source is a man aged 30-40 years in good health and CMV-seropositive. Each CDR3 is given with its conserved first and last residue. A D gene is named only where the DNA matches it firmly. Not all rows give a size; the values are once, few, many and, for expanded clones, a class.

abundance | j_gene | v_gene | d_gene | CDR3nt | CDR3aa
NA | TRBJ2-1 | TRBV5-1 | NA | TGCGCCAGCAGCTTGGAAATAGTTACGGGGTACAATGAGCAGTTCTTC | CASSLEIVTGYNEQFF
NA | TRBJ2-1 | TRBV2 | TRBD1 | TGTGCCAGCAGTGAAGGGGACAGGGAGGTAAATGAGCAGTTCTTC | CASSEGDREVNEQFF
NA | TRBJ1-2 | TRBV19 | NA | TGTGCCAGTAGGGACCCAGGGGTACCCAATCGCTACACCTTC | CASRDPGVPNRYTF
NA | TRBJ2-7 | TRBV5-6 | TRBD1 | TGTGCCAGCAGCCCGGCGGGACAGGGTCTCTACGAGCAGTACTTC | CASSPAGQGLYEQYF
NA | TRBJ1-4 | TRBV27 | TRBD1 | TGTGCCAGCAGTTTGGGCAGGGGGCCCTATACAACTAATGAAAAACTGTTTTTT | CASSLGRGPYTTNEKLFF
NA | TRBJ1-5 | TRBV27 | NA | TGTGCCAGCGGGGGGATTTATCAGCCCCAGCATTTT | CASGGIYQPQHF
NA | TRBJ2-7 | TRBV2 | NA | TGTGCCAGCAGTGTACAGGGTAGTATCAACGAGCAGTACTTC | CASSVQGSINEQYF
once | TRBJ2-7 | TRBV7-9 | TRBD2 | TGTGCCAGCACCACGGCAGCGGGAGCGATTTCCTACGAGCAGTACTTC | CASTTAAGAISYEQYF
NA | TRBJ2-3 | TRBV25-1 | TRBD2 | TGTGCCAGTGGGGATATAGCGGGAGGGCATGCGAAAGATACGCAGTATTTT | CASGDIAGGHAKDTQYF
NA | TRBJ2-7 | TRBV18 | TRBD2 | TGTGCCAGCTCACGACCGGGACTAGCGAGCGAGCAGTACTTC | CASSRPGLASEQYF
NA | TRBJ2-7 | TRBV6-5 | NA | TGTGCCAGCAGTTACGTGGGGCCAGCCTTCGAGTCCGAGCAGTACTTC | CASSYVGPAFESEQYF
NA | TRBJ2-5 | TRBV19 | NA | TGTGCCAGTAGTATAAAGCAGACTACCCTAGAGACCCAGTACTTC | CASSIKQTTLETQYF
NA | TRBJ1-1 | TRBV5-4 | TRBD1 | TGTGCCAGCAGCTTGGAGCAACAGGGGATGAACACTGAAGCTTTCTTT | CASSLEQQGMNTEAFF
NA | TRBJ2-1 | TRBV5-1 | TRBD2 | TGCGCCAGCAGCTTGGGGGTAGCGGGAGATTTTGATGAGCAGTTCTTC | CASSLGVAGDFDEQFF
NA | TRBJ2-6 | TRBV27 | NA | TGTGCCAGCAGTCCCCTCTGGGGCGTTGGGGCCAACGTCCTGACTTTC | CASSPLWGVGANVLTF
NA | TRBJ2-7 | TRBV29-1 | NA | TGCAGCGTTGTAGGGAGCTCCTACGAGCAGTACTTC | CSVVGSSYEQYF
NA | TRBJ2-5 | TRBV5-4 | TRBD2 | TGTGCCAGCAGCGCCGATGAGGGCGGGGGAGAGACCCAGTACTTC | CASSADEGGGETQYF
NA | TRBJ2-7 | TRBV4-1 | TRBD2 | TGCGCCAGCAGCCACGAGATCTGGAGGCTAGCGGGAGATGGATCCTACGAGCAGTACTTC | CASSHEIWRLAGDGSYEQYF
NA | TRBJ2-3 | TRBV6-6 | NA | TGTGCCAGCAGTTACGTCGTGGATACGCAGTATTTT | CASSYVVDTQYF
NA | TRBJ2-7 | TRBV28 | TRBD1 | TGTGCCAGCAGGCTAGCAGGGGGCTCCTATGGCTACGAGCAGTACTTC | CASRLAGGSYGYEQYF
NA | TRBJ1-1 | TRBV5-8 | NA | TGTGCCAGCAGCTTGGAAGGGGGAGGGACTGAAGCTTTCTTT | CASSLEGGGTEAFF
NA | TRBJ1-5 | TRBV4-1 | NA | TGCGCCAGCAGCCAAGATGAGGCAGCTCAGCCATATAGCAATCAGCCCCAGCATTTT | CASSQDEAAQPYSNQPQHF
NA | TRBJ2-2 | TRBV11-2 | TRBD2 | TGTGCCAGCAGCCCTGCCTCGCGGGAGGTCACCGGGGAGCTGTTTTTT | CASSPASREVTGELFF
once | TRBJ2-7 | TRBV9 | TRBD1 | TGTGCCAGCAGCGTAGGGGGGACAGCCTACGAGCAGTACTTC | CASSVGGTAYEQYF
NA | TRBJ2-3 | TRBV4-2 | NA | TGTGCCAGCAGCGGGGTACGGGGAGATACGCAGTATTTT | CASSGVRGDTQYF
NA | TRBJ1-1 | TRBV20-1 | NA | TGCAGTGCTAGGGAGTTTAATGAAGCTTTCTTT | CSAREFNEAFF
few | TRBJ2-7 | TRBV19 | TRBD2 | TGTGCCAGTAACCAACCGGGACTAGCGGCAGAGCAGTACTTC | CASNQPGLAAEQYF
NA | TRBJ2-1 | TRBV6-5 | TRBD1 | TGTGCCAGCAGTTACGGGGACAGGGACAATGAGCAGTTCTTC | CASSYGDRDNEQFF
NA | TRBJ1-2 | TRBV2 | NA | TGTGCCAGTCTTCACGACTCTAACTATGGCTACACCTTC | CASLHDSNYGYTF
few | TRBJ1-2 | TRBV29-1 | TRBD1 | TGCAGCGTATCCGGACAGGGTGAGAACTATGGCTACACCTTC | CSVSGQGENYGYTF
NA | TRBJ1-2 | TRBV9 | NA | TGTGCCAGCAGCGTCGAAGGTATGGGAGACGCCTATGGCTACACCTTC | CASSVEGMGDAYGYTF
NA | TRBJ2-5 | TRBV4-1 | NA | TGCGCCAGCAGCAAACCGGACAGAGTGAGAGAGACCCAGTACTTC | CASSKPDRVRETQYF
NA | TRBJ1-6 | TRBV4-1 | TRBD1 | TGCGCCAGCAGCCAAGGTTTTAGGACAGGGAATTCACCCCTCCACTTT | CASSQGFRTGNSPLHF
few | TRBJ2-2 | TRBV5-6 | TRBD2 | TGTGCCAGCAGCTTGGTAACAGCGGGATCGTCCGGGGAGCTGTTTTTT | CASSLVTAGSSGELFF
NA | TRBJ1-1 | TRBV18 | TRBD1 | TGTGCCAGCTCTCCAGGACAGGGGATGAACACTGAAGCTTTCTTT | CASSPGQGMNTEAFF
NA | TRBJ1-6 | TRBV5-6 | NA | TGTGCCAGCCGTTTTGGACTCAATTCTTCACCCCTCCACTTT | CASRFGLNSSPLHF
NA | TRBJ1-2 | TRBV29-1 | TRBD1 | TGCAGCGCTAAATCCGGGCGACAGGGATCCTATGGCTACACCTTC | CSAKSGRQGSYGYTF
NA | TRBJ2-7 | TRBV27 | NA | TGTGCCAGCAGTCGCGACTTGACCCGGAGGGCCTACGAGCAGTACTTC | CASSRDLTRRAYEQYF
NA | TRBJ2-3 | TRBV5-8 | TRBD2 | TGTGCCAGCAGCTTGGGCGGAGCGGGAGTGGCAGATACGCAGTATTTT | CASSLGGAGVADTQYF
once | TRBJ1-5 | TRBV14 | TRBD1 | TGTGCCAGCAGCCAAGATAGACAGGGGGGGGAGGGCAATCAGCCCCAGCATTTT | CASSQDRQGGEGNQPQHF
once | TRBJ2-7 | TRBV7-8 | NA | TGTGCCAGCAGCCCCGCTGACATCAGTTCGGGGTACGAGCAGTACTTC | CASSPADISSGYEQYF
NA | TRBJ1-1 | TRBV27 | TRBD1 | TGTGCCAGCAGTTCCAGGGGGCTGCGCACTGAAGCTTTCTTT | CASSSRGLRTEAFF
NA | TRBJ2-1 | TRBV5-6 | NA | TGTGCCAGCAGCTTGGGACTAGAAAGGATTACTGAGCAGTTCTTC | CASSLGLERITEQFF
NA | TRBJ2-3 | TRBV19 | NA | TGTGCCAGTAGTATTAGTGTGGCAGATACGCAGTATTTT | CASSISVADTQYF
once | TRBJ2-2 | TRBV5-6 | TRBD1 | TGTGCCAGCAGCGCGCAGACAGGGGTTAGTGGCGGGGAGCTGTTTTTT | CASSAQTGVSGGELFF
NA | TRBJ2-5 | TRBV19 | TRBD1 | TGTGCCAGTAGTACCACCGGGACAGGGGAAGAGACCCAGTACTTC | CASSTTGTGEETQYF
NA | TRBJ1-2 | TRBV5-6 | NA | TGTGCCAGCAGTTTCGACCAGTGGGGCCACACCTTC | CASSFDQWGHTF
NA | TRBJ2-2 | TRBV19 | TRBD2 | TGTGCCAGTAGTATTAGCGGGATAAACACCGGGGAGCTGTTTTTT | CASSISGINTGELFF
few | TRBJ2-7 | TRBV6-5 | TRBD2 | TGTGCCAGCAGTTTGGGTGCGGGAGTTTCCTACGAGCAGTACTTC | CASSLGAGVSYEQYF